One sample yielded the 7 T cell receptor beta chains listed below, sequenced in a study of cytotoxic CD8 clonotypes in ibrutinib-treated CLL. Libraries were prepared by immunoSEQ multiplex PCR; TCRdb keeps only in-frame clonotypes and omits some of them. This table has roughly 150,000 clones, more than 75% appearing once. Sequenced here: PBMCs, sampled after 12 months of ibrutinib treatment. Receptor source: a human donor with chronic lymphocytic leukemia.

The chain recombines TRBV28 with TRBJ1-2; maybe TRBD1 (5 bases). Germline loops: CDR1 MDHEN, CDR2 SYDVKM. The ends were cut back, 7 bases at V and 7 bases at J, with 13 bases in the middle. CDR3 length equals 12 residues. The CDR3 region is CASKIGARGYTF. The CDR3 DNA reads TGTGCCAGCAAAATAGGGGCGCGTGGCTACACCTTC.

The rearrangement uses TRBV5-4 and TRBJ1-2; 9 positions match TRBD1. This CDR3 contains 15 residues. V dropped 0 bases and J dropped 4; count of bases not matched to a gene: 4. CDR1 and CDR2 from the germline V gene are SGHNT and YYREEE (reference sequence). The CDR3 loop is CASSLEGQGSYGYTF. CDR3 bases: TGTGCCAGCAGCTTGGAGGGACAGGGAAGCTATGGCTACACCTTC.

V gene TRBV7-6 combines with J gene TRBJ1-4, with a weak D call TRBD1 (5 bases). The length of the CDR3 is 13 residues. The V end was cut by 5 bases, the J end by 8 bases, with 12 bases between. Germline CDR1 is SGHVS and CDR2 is FNYEAQ. As DNA, the CDR3 is TGTGCCAGCAGCCCCGGGGGTGACGAAAAACTGTTTTTT. Its protein product is CASSPGGDEKLFF.

This sequence joins TRBV6-1 and TRBJ2-7; possible D gene TRBD1, 6 bases. Germline V lookup: CDR1 MNHNS, CDR2 SASEGT. The germline V and J ends were trimmed by 3 bases and 3 bases, with 15 bases remaining between them. This CDR3 contains 15 residues. This CDR3 reads CASSDRGPALYEQYF. The CDR3 DNA follows: TGTGCCAGCAGTGACAGGGGCCCAGCCCTCTACGAGCAGTACTTC.

Written as DNA, the CDR3 is TGTGCCAGTACCCCCGGGCTAGAATCCTACAATGAGCAGTTCTTC. Translation gives CASTPGLESYNEQFF. The chain employs TRBV19 and TRBJ2-1; D is unclear. V lost 7 bases, J lost 1 base, and 14 bases lay in between. There are 15 residues in the CDR3. The germline V gene encodes CDR1 LNHDA and CDR2 SQIVND (reference sequence).

The rearrangement links TRBV6-5 to TRBJ1-1, with TRBD1 matching 7 bases. J was trimmed by 5 bases and V by 7 bases; bases with no gene match: 13. CDR3 length: 15 amino acids. Germline assignment: CDR1 MNHEY and CDR2 SVGAGI. CDR3 nucleotides: TGTGCCAGCACCCCTCTAGAGGGGGCGCGAACTGAAGCTTTCTTT. It encodes CASTPLEGARTEAFF.

The chain recombines TRBV7-3 with TRBJ2-1, with 12 bases that match TRBD2. CDR1 is SGHTA and CDR2 is FQGTGA in the germline V gene. The CDR3 has 15 amino acids. The ends lost 6 bases at V and 4 bases at J; junction bases unmatched: 4. CDR3 sequence reads: CASRTSGSGYNEQFF. DNA for the CDR3: TGTGCCAGCAGGACTAGCGGGAGTGGTTACAATGAGCAGTTCTTC.